Following are 19 T cell receptor beta chains from one sample sequenced in a study of blood T cell repertoires in COVID-19. The method was immunoSEQ multiplex PCR; TCRdb's version includes in-frame clones alone and lacks a portion of them. In the table there are some 190,000 clones, less than 85% of which are singletons. The sequenced material came from peripheral blood. These receptors originate from a woman aged 50 to 60 with acute or convalescent COVID-19.

V usage is TRBV24-1 and J usage is TRBJ2-2; 11 bases match TRBD1. CDR1 KGHDR and CDR2 SFDVKD come from the germline V gene. The CDR3 runs to 14 residues. V trimming: 7 bases; J trimming: 5 bases; junction bases outside the gene matches: 2. The CDR3 region is CATRGQGATGELFF. CDR3 sequence (DNA): TGTGCCACCAGAGGACAGGGGGCTACCGGGGAGCTGTTTTTT.

There are a few counts of this clone. The genes are TRBV3-1 (or the pseudogene TRBV3-2) and TRBJ1-4; 10 nucleotides agree with TRBD1. This CDR3 spans 16 amino acids. The J segment lost 5 bases and the V segment lost 5 bases, leaving 8 bases of the junction unmatched. CDR1 LGHDT and CDR2 YNNKEL come from the germline V gene (reference sequence). CDR3 coding DNA: TGTGCCAGCAGCAACTCCGGGACAGGGGAAAATGAAAAACTGTTTTTT. It translates to CASSNSGTGENEKLFF.

CDR3: CSASSSNYGYTF. DNA of the CDR3: TGCAGTGCTAGTTCCAGTAACTATGGCTACACCTTC. This chain links TRBV20-1 with TRBJ1-2, with D hard to call. The CDR3 length is 12 residues. Germline values: CDR1 DFQATT, CDR2 SNEGSKA (reference sequence). V was clipped by 3 bases and J by 1 base, with 6 bases between them.

This chain links TRBV19 with TRBJ1-5; no firm D call. From germline, CDR1 is LNHDA and CDR2 SQIVND (reference sequence). This CDR3 comprises 14 residues. Trimming took off 8 bases at V and 1 base at J, with 12 bases between the two ends. The CDR3 coding sequence is TGTGCCAGTCGGGAGCTGAGGAGCAATCAGCCCCAGCATTTT. The encoded protein is CASRELRSNQPQHF.

The chain carries TRBV7-2 and TRBJ2-7, with 7 bases lining up with TRBD2. Per germline, CDR1 SGHTA and CDR2 FQGNSA. The J segment lost 1 base and the V segment lost 1 base, leaving 10 bases of the junction unmatched. This CDR3 is 17 amino acids long. CDR3 region: CASSLVSGGLTSYEQYF. CDR3 DNA sequence: TGTGCCAGCAGCTTAGTATCGGGAGGCCTTACATCCTACGAGCAGTACTTC. The whole variable domain, filled in from reference TRBV7-2 and TRBJ2-7, reads GAGVSQSPSNKVTEKGKDVELRCDPISGHTALYWYRQSLGQGLEFLIYFQGNSAPDKSGLPSDRFSAERTGGSVSTLTIQRTQQEDSAVYLCASSLVSGGLTSYEQYFGPGTRLTVT.

The rearrangement joins TRBV24-1 to TRBJ2-5, with a tentative D call TRBD1 (7 bases). Trimming left V 2 bases short and J 2 bases short, with 11 bases between. CDR1 is KGHDR and CDR2 is SFDVKD in the germline V gene. The CDR3 sequence is 15 residues long. CDR3 nucleotides: TGTGCCACCAGTGATTCCAGGGGGAGGCAAGAGACCCAGTACTTC. Its translation is CATSDSRGRQETQYF.

The V gene is TRBV6-5, the J gene TRBJ2-3; D gene uncertain. V shed 5 bases and J shed 4 bases, with 16 bases lying between them. Looked up from germline, CDR1 is MNHEY and CDR2 is SVGAGI. This CDR3 comprises 15 residues. In DNA form, the CDR3 reads TGTGCCAGCAGTACCCGGCACAGAGCTTCAGATACGCAGTATTTT. Its translation is CASSTRHRASDTQYF.

This clone is a singleton in its sample. The chain couples TRBV3-1 (or the pseudogene TRBV3-2) to TRBJ1-6; no clear D gene. This CDR3 has 14 residues. CDR1 and CDR2 (germline): LGHDT, YNNKEL (reference sequence). The germline V and J ends were trimmed by 1 base and 6 bases, with 7 bases remaining between them. Here the CDR3 DNA reads TGTGCCAGCAGCCAAGTTGGCAGTAATTCACCCCTCCACTTT. This encodes CASSQVGSNSPLHF.

The rearrangement uses TRBV5-1 and TRBJ1-2; D is perhaps TRBD1 (5 bases). Trimming removed 0 bases from V and 3 bases from J, with 15 bases in between. CDR1 is SGHRS, CDR2 YFSETQ, per germline. The CDR3 spans 16 residues. The CDR3 is CASSLERAGLYYGYTF. The CDR3 coding sequence is TGCGCCAGCAGCTTGGAACGGGCAGGGCTGTACTATGGCTACACCTTC.

This chain joins TRBV5-5 and TRBJ2-1; 10 nucleotides line up with TRBD2. Trimming removed 0 bases from V and 2 bases from J; junction bases left unmatched: 11. Germline-derived CDR1 and CDR2 are SGHKS and YYEKEE (reference sequence). The CDR3 is made up of 19 amino acids. The CDR3 DNA reads as TGTGCCAGCAGCTTGGCGGTATCGGCTAGCGGGGGCACCTACAATGAGCAGTTCTTC. Translation gives CASSLAVSASGGTYNEQFF.

The chain is built from TRBV18 and TRBJ2-5; D might be TRBD1 (6 bases). Per germline, CDR1 KGHSH and CDR2 LQKENI. V was pared by 6 bases and J by 1 base, with 12 bases between. The CDR3 extends over 14 amino acids. The CDR3 nucleotides are TGTGCCAGCTCCCCCAAGGGGGTCCAAGAGACCCAGTACTTC. Translated, it gives CASSPKGVQETQYF.

The rearrangement joins TRBV5-1 to TRBJ2-7; 9 positions agree with TRBD1. V lost 6 bases to trimming and J lost 5 bases; unmatched junction nucleotides: 6. The CDR3 is 13 amino acids. CDR1 is SGHRS and CDR2 is YFSETQ in the germline V gene. The CDR3 coding sequence is TGCGCCAGCACAAGACAGGGGGTTAACGAGCAGTACTTC. Translation gives CASTRQGVNEQYF.

The chain combines TRBV19 with TRBJ2-5; TRBD2 agrees at 7 bases. Germline V gene sequence: CDR1 LNHDA, CDR2 SQIVND (reference sequence). This CDR3 contains 14 residues. V was pared by 6 bases and J by 4 bases, with 8 bases of the junction left unmatched. The CDR3 nucleotides read TGTGCCAGTAGCTTCCTGACTAGCCCAGAGACCCAGTACTTC. Protein: CASSFLTSPETQYF.

This chain connects TRBV4-1 to TRBJ1-2; 8 bases map to TRBD1. The V gene's germline CDR1 is MGHRA and CDR2 YSYEKL. The CDR3 loop spans 16 amino acids. Trimming took 4 bases from V and 7 from J; bases not matched to a gene: 14. CDR3 region: CASSRGQGTAFGGYTF. CDR3 bases: TGCGCCAGCAGCCGAGGACAGGGAACTGCCTTTGGTGGCTACACCTTC.

This clone was counted a few times. The rearrangement uses TRBV19 and TRBJ1-1; D ambiguous. Per germline, CDR1 LNHDA and CDR2 SQIVND (reference sequence). The CDR3 covers 15 residues. V lost 1 base, J lost 6 bases, and 15 bases lay in between. The DNA of the CDR3 is TGTGCCAGTAGTATAGCGGCACAGCGGGTCCCTGAAGCTTTCTTT. Protein product: CASSIAAQRVPEAFF.

The gene calls are TRBV19 and TRBJ2-7, with a weak D call TRBD2 (5 bases). This CDR3 region has 13 residues. V was shortened by 3 bases and J by 5 bases, with 11 bases between the two germline ends. Germline V gene lookup returns CDR1 LNHDA and CDR2 SQIVND (reference sequence). This chain's CDR3 is CASSIGEGNEQYF. In nucleotides, the CDR3 is TGTGCCAGTAGTATTGGAGAGGGTAACGAGCAGTACTTC.

This chain uses TRBV30 with TRBJ1-1, with 9 bases lining up with TRBD1. In germline, CDR1 is GTSNPN, CDR2 SVGIG (reference sequence). V dropped 4 bases and J dropped 5; count of bases not matched to a gene: 8. This CDR3 has 14 amino acids. The DNA for the CDR3 is TGTGCCTGGATTCGCCGGGACAGGGAAACTGAAGCTTTCTTT. Encoded protein: CAWIRRDRETEAFF.

The chain links TRBV7-2 to TRBJ1-2; D unclear. There are 17 residues in the CDR3. V shed 4 bases and J shed 0 bases, with 18 bases lying between them. Per the germline V gene, CDR1 is SGHTA and CDR2 is FQGNSA. CDR3 sequence (DNA): TGTGCCAGCAGCTCCCGACTTACATCCCCAGCTAACTATGGCTACACCTTC. It codes for CASSSRLTSPANYGYTF.

This clone turned up a few times. V is TRBV30 and J is TRBJ2-7; weak D call: TRBD1 (6 bases). V dropped 8 bases and J dropped 0 bases, with 14 bases sitting between them. CDR3 length: 13 amino acids. Germline V gene sequence: CDR1 GTSNPN, CDR2 SVGIG (reference sequence). The CDR3 protein is CARRTESSYEQYF. In DNA form, the CDR3 reads TGTGCCCGCCGGACAGAGAGCTCCTACGAGCAGTACTTC.